The clone carrying this T cell receptor beta chain showed up many times. RNA transcripts yielded amplified TCR beta CDR3 regions. With the HTBI primer set, the TCR CDR3 went through a first round of RT-PCR. TCRdb re-analysed the multiplex PCR reads in MiXCR, keeping a single row per CDR3 protein. The sample consists of some 360,000 distinct CDR3 sequences, approximately 18% of them appearing once. The data belong to a study of T cells in Graves' hyperthyroidism and ophthalmopathy. The sample comprised blood. The source is a woman in her thirties or forties with Graves' ophthalmopathy.

The CDR3 loop reads CASARSAYGYTF. The CDR3 DNA is TGTGCCAGCGCCCGGAGTGCCTATGGCTACACCTTC. V gene TRBV6-1 combines with J gene TRBJ1-2; D is unresolved. V was clipped by 8 bases and J by 4 bases, with 11 bases between them. The CDR3 length is 12 residues. Germline values: CDR1 MNHNS, CDR2 SASEGT.